A single sample gave rise to the 29 T cell receptor beta chains below, sequenced in a study of shared clonotypes between healthy human individuals. Libraries were prepared by immunoSEQ multiplex PCR; TCRdb keeps only in-frame clonotypes and omits some of them. The data contain roughly 2.1 million clones, around 93% of them singletons. Naive CD8 cells, CD45RO-negative and positively selected for CCR7, excluded terminally differentiated effector memory CD45RA+ cells. Sequencing input: naive CD8+ T cells from PBMCs. All receptors derive from a man aged 18 to 29 in good health. Some clones in this sample may be carry-over from other donors' samples.

The V gene is TRBV4-1, the J gene TRBJ2-7; TRBD1 matches 7 bases. The germline V gene has CDR1 MGHRA and CDR2 YSYEKL. This CDR3 is 16 amino acids long. V shed 1 base and J 2 bases; nucleotides not matched to a gene: 8. CDR3 amino acids: CASSQALGTATYEQYF. CDR3 sequence (DNA): TGCGCCAGCAGCCAAGCCTTGGGGACAGCCACCTACGAGCAGTACTTC.

With regard to this clone: Other DNA sequences in the same sample also yield this CDR3. V is TRBV6-5 and J is TRBJ2-1; tentatively, D is TRBD2 (5 bases). V was pared by 3 bases and J by 1 base, with 7 bases between. CDR1 and CDR2 from the germline V gene are MNHEY and SVGAGI. The CDR3 sequence is 14 residues long. The CDR3 reads CASSYRESYNEQFF. CDR3 nucleotide sequence: TGTGCCAGCAGTTATCGGGAATCCTACAATGAGCAGTTCTTC.

This rearrangement joins TRBV5-1 to TRBJ1-2; D uncertain. The germline CDR1 and CDR2 sequences are SGHRS and YFSETQ. V lost 4 bases and J 4 bases, leaving 14 bases between the germline ends. This CDR3 region has 14 residues. The chain's CDR3 is CASSVEVALYGYTF. CDR3 sequence (DNA): TGCGCCAGCAGCGTAGAGGTTGCCCTCTATGGCTACACCTTC.

With regard to this clone: The identical CDR3 is also encoded by other nucleotide sequences in the sample. The rearrangement joins TRBV27 to TRBJ2-1; perhaps TRBD2 as D (6 bases). Trimming took 3 bases from V and 10 from J, leaving 7 bases between them. Germline CDR1 and CDR2: MNHEY and SMNVEV (reference sequence). The CDR3 has 11 residues. The CDR3 DNA reads as TGTGCCAGCAGTTTTGGGAGGGAGCAGTTCTTC. Protein product: CASSFGREQFF.

The chain joins TRBV5-4 to TRBJ1-1; the D is unclear. This CDR3 contains 13 residues. With 2 bases removed from V and 4 bases from J, the gap between germline ends came to 9 bases. The germline CDR1 and CDR2 sequences are SGHNT and YYREEE (reference sequence). CDR3 nucleotides: TGTGCCAGCAGCTTTGAATGGGGCACTGAAGCTTTCTTT. This sequence encodes CASSFEWGTEAFF.

The rearrangement links TRBV4-1 to TRBJ1-2; D unresolved. Germline CDR1 MGHRA, CDR2 YSYEKL. V dropped 0 bases and J dropped 3 bases, with 8 bases sitting between them. CDR3 length: 14 residues. The CDR3 here is CASSQDAPYYGYTF. CDR3 in DNA: TGCGCCAGCAGCCAAGATGCACCGTACTATGGCTACACCTTC.

The genes are TRBV7-2 and TRBJ1-2, with TRBD1 as a possible D gene (6 bases). Germline CDR1 is SGHTA and CDR2 is FQGNSA. The CDR3 is made up of 15 amino acids. Deletions cut 4 bases from V and 1 base from J, with 13 bases between. CDR3 coding DNA: TGTGCCAGCAGCTATGGTGGGGGCCGTAACTATGGCTACACCTTC. Encoded protein: CASSYGGGRNYGYTF.

This chain connects TRBV7-8 to TRBJ2-3; 16 bases agree with TRBD2. The CDR3 sequence is 18 residues long. CDR1 and CDR2 from the germline V gene are SGHVS and FQNEAQ. V gave up 4 bases and J gave up 4 bases; unmatched junction bases: 8. CDR3 in DNA: TGTGCCAGCAGCTGGGGACTAGCGGGAGGGCCCGCCGCAGATACGCAGTATTTT. Protein product: CASSWGLAGGPAADTQYF.

V usage is TRBV11-2 and J usage is TRBJ2-7; 11 nucleotides align to TRBD2. This CDR3 contains 17 residues. V shed 5 bases, J shed 4 bases, and the junction held 13 bases outside the gene matches. The germline V gene encodes CDR1 SGHAT and CDR2 FQNNGV. The CDR3 sequence is CASSASKLAGVIYEQYF. CDR3 nucleotides: TGTGCCAGCAGCGCGTCAAAACTAGCGGGAGTTATTTACGAGCAGTACTTC.

This chain connects TRBV4-2 to TRBJ2-3; tentative D call: TRBD1 (6 bases). Trimming stripped 4 bases from V and 2 bases from J, with 16 bases between. Per germline, CDR1 LGHNA and CDR2 YNFKEQ. The CDR3 loop spans 16 amino acids. The chain's CDR3 is CASSRGQDSFTDTQYF. The CDR3 coding sequence is TGTGCCAGCAGCCGGGGGCAGGACAGCTTCACAGATACGCAGTATTTT.

The V and J genes are TRBV2 and TRBJ2-1; 14 nucleotides line up with TRBD2. There are 15 residues in the CDR3. V shed 4 bases and J 8 bases; nucleotides not matched to a gene: 4. From germline, CDR1 is SNHLY and CDR2 FYNNEI. CDR3 loop: CASSAGTSGSYEQFF. The CDR3 region has the DNA TGTGCCAGCAGTGCCGGGACTAGCGGGAGTTATGAGCAGTTCTTC.

The V and J genes are TRBV14 and TRBJ1-1; 9 nucleotides agree with TRBD1. With V trimmed by 8 bases and J by 5 bases, 6 bases remained unmatched. This CDR3 spans 13 amino acids. The germline V gene has CDR1 SGHDN and CDR2 FVKESK. Here the CDR3 reads CASRQGVGTEAFF. The CDR3 DNA reads TGTGCCAGCCGACAGGGGGTAGGAACTGAAGCTTTCTTT.

The genes are TRBV4-3 and TRBJ1-1; possibly TRBD1 for D (6 bases). Per germline, CDR1 LGHNA and CDR2 YSLEER. This CDR3 spans 13 amino acids. Trimming left V 11 bases short and J 4 bases short, with 17 bases between. The CDR3: CASGAGAITEAFF. The CDR3 DNA reads as TGCGCCTCAGGGGCAGGGGCCATCACTGAAGCTTTCTTT.

V is TRBV28 and J is TRBJ2-1; TRBD2 matches 12 bases. V trimming: 3 bases; J trimming: 4 bases; junction bases outside the gene matches: 7. CDR1 MDHEN and CDR2 SYDVKM come from the germline V gene. There are 17 residues in the CDR3. CDR3 residues: CASSFDASGRVYNEQFF. CDR3 bases: TGTGCCAGCAGTTTCGATGCTAGCGGGAGGGTTTACAATGAGCAGTTCTTC.

The chain couples TRBV5-6 to TRBJ2-4, with TRBD1 matching over 8 bases. After removal of 3 bases from V and 6 bases from J, the junction contained 11 bases not matched to a gene. Germline V gene sequence: CDR1 SGHDT, CDR2 YYEEEE. The CDR3 has 16 amino acids. The CDR3 sequence is CASSSTGERSGNIQYF. Here the CDR3 DNA reads TGTGCCAGCAGCTCGACAGGGGAACGGTCGGGAAACATTCAGTACTTC.

This sequence joins TRBV9 and TRBJ2-1, with D unclear. The CDR3 consists of 12 residues. CDR1 and CDR2 from the germline V gene are SGDLS and YYNGEE. V gave up 2 bases and J gave up 10 bases, with 10 bases separating them. The CDR3 DNA reads as TGTGCCAGCAGCGTTTACGAAAACGAGCAGTTCTTC. Translated, it gives CASSVYENEQFF.

This chain connects TRBV27 to TRBJ2-7; 12 bases fit TRBD2. Trimming at V came to 7 bases and at J to 2 bases, leaving 15 bases not matched to a gene. The germline gives CDR1 MNHEY, CDR2 SMNVEV (reference sequence). This CDR3 has 18 amino acids. The CDR3 is CASMGLLAGGSSPYEQYF. The DNA for the CDR3 is TGTGCCAGCATGGGCCTACTAGCGGGGGGATCTTCCCCCTACGAGCAGTACTTC.

This clone was recorded only once. The chain recombines TRBV10-3 with TRBJ1-3; 7 bases align to TRBD1. This CDR3 region has 14 residues. Trimming removed 6 bases from V and 2 bases from J; junction bases left unmatched: 4. CDR1 and CDR2 from the germline V gene are ENHRY and SYGVKD. The CDR3 bases are TGTGCCATCAGGGAGGGGGCGGCTGGAAACACCATATATTTT. Amino acid sequence: CAIREGAAGNTIYF.

V usage is TRBV5-6 and J usage is TRBJ2-1; D gene uncertain. The CDR3 is made up of 13 amino acids. The ends were cut back, 4 bases at V and 10 bases at J, with 15 bases in the middle. Per the germline V gene, CDR1 is SGHDT and CDR2 is YYEEEE. The chain's CDR3 is CASSRAPAVEQFF. The CDR3 bases are TGTGCCAGCAGCCGGGCTCCAGCTGTAGAGCAGTTCTTC.

The V gene is TRBV28, the J gene TRBJ2-1; D may be TRBD1 (6 bases). V dropped 1 base and J dropped 8 bases, with 12 bases sitting between them. Germline CDR1 MDHEN, CDR2 SYDVKM. The CDR3 runs to 14 residues. The CDR3 is CASSLSAGVDEQFF. For the CDR3, the DNA is TGTGCCAGCAGTTTATCGGCAGGGGTAGATGAGCAGTTCTTC.

The chain recombines TRBV10-1 with TRBJ2-3, with 10 bases matching TRBD2. The germline CDR1 and CDR2 sequences are WNHNN and SYGVQD (reference sequence). The CDR3 is 11 residues long. Trimming took 7 bases from V and 11 from J; bases not matched to a gene: 3. Here the CDR3 reads CASTSGSMQYF. The DNA of the CDR3 is TGCGCCAGCACTAGCGGGAGTATGCAGTATTTT.

The CDR3 DNA sequence: TGTGCCAGCCAAACCACAGGGGAGATGGTCTATGGCTACACCTTC. This sequence encodes CASQTTGEMVYGYTF. The genes are TRBV2 and TRBJ1-2; TRBD1 aligns across 7 bases. V gave up 8 bases and J gave up 4 bases; unmatched junction bases: 13. The CDR3 totals 15 residues. The V gene's germline CDR1 is SNHLY and CDR2 FYNNEI.

The rearrangement links TRBV5-1 to TRBJ1-5; D not certain. This CDR3 has 14 amino acids. Trimming left V 5 bases short and J 7 bases short, with 16 bases between. Germline V gives CDR1 SGHRS, CDR2 YFSETQ. The CDR3 is CASRLDPGEQPQHF. CDR3 DNA: TGCGCCAGCAGGTTAGACCCCGGAGAGCAGCCCCAGCATTTT.

This sequence joins TRBV9 and TRBJ2-1; D ambiguous. The CDR3 length is 12 residues. V was trimmed by 2 bases and J by 9 bases, leaving 9 bases between them. Germline V CDR1 and CDR2: SGDLS, YYNGEE. The CDR3 loop is CASSVDTPEQFF. DNA of the CDR3: TGTGCCAGCAGCGTCGACACCCCTGAGCAGTTCTTC.

The chain is built from TRBV7-9 and TRBJ1-2; perhaps TRBD1 as D (6 bases). CDR1 is SEHNR and CDR2 is FQNEAQ in the germline V gene (reference sequence). The CDR3 totals 17 residues. V was cut by 5 bases and J by 3 bases, with 22 bases left in between. This CDR3 is CASSRDIRFETYYGYTF. DNA for the CDR3: TGTGCCAGCAGCCGGGACATAAGGTTCGAAACCTACTATGGCTACACCTTC.

As regards this clone: Distinct nucleotide sequences in the sample also encode this CDR3. This chain joins TRBV27 and TRBJ2-1, with 8 nucleotides matching TRBD1. Germline values: CDR1 MNHEY, CDR2 SMNVEV (reference sequence). With 0 bases clipped from V and 7 bases from J, the junction kept 2 bases outside the gene matches. This CDR3 contains 14 residues. CDR3 coding DNA: TGTGCCAGCAGTTTATCCAGGGGGCGGAATGAGCAGTTCTTC. Encoded protein: CASSLSRGRNEQFF.

Here the CDR3 reads CASSIPRQGVYEQYF. The CDR3, as DNA: TGTGCCAGTAGTATTCCCCGACAGGGGGTTTACGAGCAGTACTTC. V and J are TRBV19 and TRBJ2-7; 9 nucleotides align to TRBD1. The CDR3 loop spans 15 amino acids. V dropped 3 bases and J dropped 4; count of bases not matched to a gene: 7. CDR1 is LNHDA, CDR2 SQIVND, per germline (reference sequence). The full variable domain, its missing parts supplied by reference TRBV19 and TRBJ2-7, is DGGITQSPKYLFRKEGQNVTLSCEQNLNHDAMYWYRQDPGQGLRLIYYSQIVNDFQKGDIAEGYSVSREKKESFPLTVTSAQKNPTAFYLCASSIPRQGVYEQYFGPGTRLTVT.

The chain employs TRBV7-3 and TRBJ2-7, with a tentative D call TRBD2 (5 bases). V lost 4 bases and J lost 6, with 13 bases in between. The CDR3 sequence is 13 residues long. Germline V lookup: CDR1 SGHTA, CDR2 FQGTGA. In nucleotides, the CDR3 is TGTGCCAGCAGCTCCGAACTAGGACGCGAGCAGTACTTC. Residues: CASSSELGREQYF.

In the case of this clone: Distinct nucleotide sequences in the sample also encode this CDR3. The V gene is TRBV27, the J gene TRBJ2-7; D not resolved. Deletions cut 5 bases from V and 2 bases from J, with 13 bases between. The length of the CDR3 is 14 residues. Germline lookup yields CDR1 MNHEY and CDR2 SMNVEV (reference sequence). CDR3 coding DNA: TGTGCCAGCAGTCCCCGGGTCGGAGCCTACGAGCAGTACTTC. This codes for CASSPRVGAYEQYF.